This T cell receptor (beta chain) is drawn from a study of shared clonotypes between healthy human individuals (dated by TCRdb to 2020 to 2022). The study in broad terms: The cohort comprised a couple of women and a few men aged 18 to 49 years. For each donor, three plates each were used for CD4 naive and CD4 memory, two plates were used for CD8 naive, and one plate was used for CD8 memory. Blood TCR repertoires of five healthy adults were deeply sequenced to estimate repertoire size and the extent of clonotype sharing between individuals. To increase sequencing depth and limit assay-specific biases, different laboratories used diverse techniques to prepare libraries and sequence TCR repertoires. Between about 0.94 and 10 billion PBMCs per donor were obtained by leukapheresis. The investigation overall reported the following: Naive subsets generally had larger estimated clonotype richness than memory subsets. Because the study included only a small number of donors, the genetic and exposure-history diversity represented was limited. Compared with non-shared clonotypes, the clonotypes found in all four sorted-subset donors had higher generation probabilities. Sampling was restricted to blood, and TCR repertoires in tissues likely differ from the TCR repertoires found in blood. Pairwise subsampling indicated that sequencing depth was expected to affect the degree of clonotype sharing among donors. Rarefaction of sorted-subset datasets indicated incomplete sequencing despite the large sequencing depth. Sharing across several donors was observed for 4.5% to 6.5% of naive CD4, around 3.5% of naive CD8, over 2% of memory CD4, and about 0.39% of memory CD8 clonotypes.

As encoded in the germline V gene, CDR1 is SGHTA while CDR2 is FQGNSA. V ends up 2 bases short and J 6 bases short, with an unmatched junction base count of 4. From the cysteine up to the phenylalanine, the CDR3 has a length of 14 residues. This entry keeps only the CDR3 DNA: 42 bases, framed from base 1. TCR CDR3 regions were amplified from genomic DNA by multiplex PCR using the deep immunoSEQ assay. Extracted genomic DNA from each cell subset was spread evenly across all wells of several immunoSEQ 96-well plates, with each plate serving as a replicate. Each replicate PCR for sorted subsets received 200 ng genomic DNA, equal to about 30,000 T cell genomes. Purified libraries were quantified with a Qubit 3.0 fluorometer, sized on a Bioanalyzer 2100, and re-quantified with the KAPA Library Quantification kit. Every immunoSEQ 96-well plate was sequenced on a separate single-read 150-cycle Illumina NextSeq 550 flow cell. Regarding the original processing steps: Because the immunoSEQ output included only junctional sequences and no quality scores, the filtering could not be the same as the filtering used for full-length reads. Sequences were annotated with PyIR, a Python wrapper for IgBLAST v1.9, and V/J genes and CDR3 were assigned using IMGT germline references. Any read was removed if the V/J assignment was weak (E-value above 1e-6), the CDR3 was missing, or the read contained stop codons, out-of-frame junctions, or ambiguous translated residues. A V3J clonotype was defined by an identical inferred V gene, J gene, and CDR3 amino acid sequence. To compute the percentage overlap between repertoires, the number of shared unique clonotypes was divided by the size of the smaller repertoire. Three approaches were used to assess repertoire richness: RTK rarefaction, the Chao1 estimator, and Recon v2.1 estimates of unobserved clonotypes. Generation probabilities for all TCRbeta clonotypes obtained by the gDNA method from four donors were computed using OLGA. In its TCRdb copy, this immuneACCESS table keeps in-frame sequences only and misses some clones. Where compared with another copy, unresolved V genes explain less than half of these, and the others have no known cause. V, J and clone size are taken as reported in that table, and D and trimming were inferred from the DNA itself. Counted in this sample were some 1,100,000 clones; 75% to 85% of them appeared once. The ten top clones hold about 0.52% of the sample.

Note on this clone: Its antigen is currently not known. No base qualities exist here, and no much larger clone lies one base off it.

Healthy HIV-negative adults with no recently reported acute infections or vaccinations were included as donors. Only Caucasian adults living in Nashville, Tennessee, USA were represented among the donors. CD4+ T cells were enriched by magnetic negative selection; naive cells were then positively selected on CD45RA, and the negative fraction formed the memory subset. Blood was obtained by leukapheresis, after which PBMCs were separated by Ficoll-Histopaque density gradient centrifugation and cryopreserved in liquid nitrogen vapor phase. Purity and quantity of every magnetically sorted T cell population were checked by analytical flow cytometry. From each sorted fraction, genomic DNA was isolated and quantified by UV absorbance on a Nanodrop 2000c.

The sequenced sample consisted of memory CD4+ T cells from PBMCs. In the paper's terms, the cell subset or site label means: CD45RA-negative fraction. Recombination linked TRBV7-2 to TRBJ1-2; 9 central nucleotides agree with TRBD1. This sequence was found in a man in his late teens or twenties in good health. Some clones in this sample may be carry-over from other donors' samples. The DNA sequence reads TGTGCCAGCAGCTTAAAGGGACAGGGACATGGCTACACCTTC. Translated, this gives CASSLKGQGHGYTF.